This T cell receptor (beta chain) originates from a study of blood T cell repertoires in COVID-19. Study overall: COVID-19 samples from acute and convalescent phases originated in the United States, Italy and Spain. Sample material is recorded as cDNA or gDNA derived from T cells, B-cell-depleted T cells, or PBMCs.

Source study methods: Reference gene primer amplification yielded estimated nucleated cell counts. The assay was immunoSEQ multiplex PCR, and TCRdb's table has in-frame clones only and misses some. V, J and clone size were drawn from that table, and D and trimming were deduced from the DNA. The repertoire holds approximately 190,000 clones, with 90% as singletons. The receptor's source is a man in his forties or fifties with acute or convalescent COVID-19. Sequencing used peripheral blood.

This CDR3 reads CASSLLQGVHTEAFF. The CDR3 DNA reads as TGTGCCAGCAGCCTTCTCCAGGGGGTCCACACTGAAGCTTTCTTT. This chain joins TRBV5-4 and TRBJ1-1, with TRBD1 identical over 7 bases. CDR3 length: 15 residues. Germline V gene data show CDR1 as SGHNT and CDR2 as YYREEE (reference sequence). V lost 4 bases and J lost 3; bases outside the gene matches: 9.